The 21 T cell receptor beta chains below were found in one sample sequenced in a study of blood T cell repertoires in COVID-19. Here immunoSEQ multiplex PCR was the method, and the copy in TCRdb shows in-frame clones only, minus some. The table lists about 270,000 clones, around 81% of them singletons. Sequencing used peripheral blood. The receptors shown here come from a woman aged 50 to 60 with active or convalescent COVID-19.

This clone was seen a few times. The chain links TRBV7-9 to TRBJ1-2, with D hard to call. This CDR3 has 14 residues. CDR1 and CDR2 from the germline V gene are SEHNR and FQNEAQ (reference sequence). V shed 1 base and J shed 4 bases, with 10 bases lying between them. The CDR3 DNA sequence: TGTGCCAGCAGCTTAGTGTCCCCTCGCTATGGCTACACCTTC. Amino acids: CASSLVSPRYGYTF.

V and J are TRBV6-2 or TRBV6-3 and TRBJ1-1, with D tentatively TRBD1 (5 bases). The CDR3 is made up of 17 amino acids. The germline V gene has CDR1 MNHEY and CDR2 SVGEGT. Trimming shortened V by 6 bases and J by 5 bases, and 25 bases separated the two germline ends. This chain's CDR3 is CASSQLGPWGEGTEAFF. The CDR3 DNA sequence: TGTGCCAGCAGCCAATTGGGCCCCTGGGGGGAAGGGACTGAAGCTTTCTTT.

The chain employs TRBV2 and TRBJ1-1; 7 positions match TRBD1. The ends lost 6 bases at V and 1 base at J; junction bases unmatched: 8. In germline, CDR1 is SNHLY, CDR2 FYNNEI. CDR3 size: 15 residues. In DNA form, the CDR3 reads TGTGCCAGCAGGGTAACAGGGGCCCCGAACACTGAAGCTTTCTTT. As protein: CASRVTGAPNTEAFF.

The V and J genes are TRBV24-1 and TRBJ2-1, with D maybe TRBD1 (6 bases). The CDR3 is 12 amino acids. V lost 9 bases and J 10 bases, leaving 15 bases between the germline ends. The germline CDR1 and CDR2 sequences are KGHDR and SFDVKD. The CDR3 is CATGTGQREQFF. CDR3 bases: TGTGCCACCGGTACGGGACAACGGGAGCAGTTCTTC.

The chain employs TRBV6-5 and TRBJ1-2, with TRBD1 identical over 7 bases. The CDR3 contains 12 residues. V trimming: 7 bases; J trimming: 6 bases; junction bases outside the gene matches: 5. Germline CDR1 reads MNHEY; CDR2 reads SVGAGI. The CDR3 region has the DNA TGTGCCAGCATCAAACAGGGGAATGGCTACACCTTC. Its translation: CASIKQGNGYTF.

This clone has just one count. The chain links TRBV7-2 to TRBJ2-6; perhaps TRBD2 as D (6 bases). Per germline, CDR1 SGHTA and CDR2 FQGNSA. This CDR3 has 15 amino acids. V was clipped by 4 bases and J by 5 bases, with 12 bases between them. The CDR3 region has the DNA TGTGCCAGCAGCTCAAGACGGGGGAGGGCCAACGTCCTGACTTTC. Protein sequence: CASSSRRGRANVLTF.

This chain links TRBV5-4 with TRBJ2-2, with a weak D call TRBD2 (5 bases). Germline lookup yields CDR1 SGHNT and CDR2 YYREEE (reference sequence). V was pared by 6 bases and J by 7 bases, with 16 bases between. This CDR3 has 14 residues. CDR3 region: CASIPDSHSGELFF. Here the CDR3 DNA reads TGTGCCAGCATCCCGGACTCCCACAGCGGGGAGCTGTTTTTT. The entire variable domain, with the rest obtained from reference TRBV5-4 and TRBJ2-2, is as follows: ETGVTQSPTHLIKTRGQQVTLRCSSQSGHNTVSWYQQALGQGPQFIFQYYREEENGRGNFPPRFSGLQFPNYSSELNVNALELDDSALYLCASIPDSHSGELFFGEGSRLTVL.

This clone was seen only once. The gene calls are TRBV19 and TRBJ2-2, with 12 bases lining up with TRBD2. From germline, CDR1 is LNHDA and CDR2 SQIVND (reference sequence). CDR3 length equals 17 residues. V was clipped by 6 bases and J by 2 bases; unmatched bases: 7. The chain's CDR3 is CASRTWTSGTNTGELFF. CDR3 nucleotide sequence: TGTGCCAGTAGAACGTGGACTAGCGGGACTAACACCGGGGAGCTGTTTTTT.

The V and J genes are TRBV4-1 and TRBJ2-7, with a weak D call TRBD2 (6 bases). Germline V lookup: CDR1 MGHRA, CDR2 YSYEKL. This CDR3 contains 15 residues. Trimming removed 5 bases from V and 7 bases from J, with 21 bases in between. CDR3 nucleotides: TGCGCCAGCAGCGCTTCCGGGAGCCCCCCTAAGGAGCAGTACTTC. It translates to CASSASGSPPKEQYF.

The chain joins TRBV2 to TRBJ2-1; TRBD1 is a possible D gene (5 bases). CDR1 and CDR2 from the germline V gene are SNHLY and FYNNEI. CDR3 length: 16 amino acids. The germline V and J ends were trimmed by 6 bases and 0 bases, with 15 bases remaining between them. As DNA, the CDR3 is TGTGCCAGCAGGGTCGACAGAGCTAGCTCCTACAATGAGCAGTTCTTC. Protein product: CASRVDRASSYNEQFF.

This clone was recorded many times. This chain connects TRBV28 to TRBJ2-3; TRBD2 matches 9 bases. The CDR3 sequence is 18 residues long. Germline V lookup: CDR1 MDHEN, CDR2 SYDVKM. The junction had 13 bases not matched to a gene; V was cut back by 6 bases and J by 0 bases. CDR3 protein: CASRPLKGLAGSTDTQYF. Here the CDR3 DNA reads TGTGCCAGCAGACCCCTAAAGGGGCTAGCGGGGAGCACAGATACGCAGTATTTT.

This chain uses TRBV10-3 with TRBJ2-5; 8 nucleotides agree with TRBD2. The CDR3 has 15 amino acids. Germline-derived CDR1 and CDR2 are ENHRY and SYGVKD. The trim removed 8 bases at V and 5 bases at J, leaving 13 bases unmatched. The CDR3 sequence: CAIGLEAGGWETQYF. CDR3 sequence (DNA): TGTGCCATCGGGTTAGAGGCGGGAGGTTGGGAGACCCAGTACTTC.

The gene calls are TRBV6-1 and TRBJ1-2; D is perhaps TRBD1 (6 bases). The CDR3 extends over 14 amino acids. Germline CDR1 is MNHNS and CDR2 is SASEGT. Between the trimmed V and J ends, which lost 3 bases and 2 bases, there was a span of 10 bases. CDR3 bases: TGTGCCAGCAGTGAGGCGGGGGCCAACTATGGCTACACCTTC. Translation: CASSEAGANYGYTF.

The chain is built from TRBV5-1 and TRBJ2-5, with TRBD2 identical over 7 bases. Germline trimming cut 7 bases from V and 5 bases from J; bases unmatched to any gene: 17. Germline V gene data show CDR1 as SGHRS and CDR2 as YFSETQ. This CDR3 is 16 amino acids long. This chain's CDR3 is CASGTGIGGSGETQYF. CDR3 bases: TGCGCCAGCGGCACCGGTATAGGCGGGAGTGGGGAGACCCAGTACTTC.

In the case of this clone: Other nucleotide sequences from this sample produce the same CDR3. The CDR3 loop reads CASSPRGYEQYF. CDR3 bases: TGTGCCAGCAGCCCCCGGGGGTACGAGCAGTACTTC. The V call is TRBV7-9, the J call TRBJ2-7; D possibly corresponds to TRBD2 (6 bases). The CDR3 contains 12 residues. V gave up 5 bases and J gave up 4 bases, with 9 bases separating them. CDR1 is SEHNR, CDR2 FQNEAQ, per germline (reference sequence).

V usage is TRBV28 and J usage is TRBJ2-2, with TRBD2 identical over 7 bases. CDR3 length: 15 amino acids. Germline V gene lookup returns CDR1 MDHEN and CDR2 SYDVKM. Trimming took 3 bases from V and 4 from J; bases not matched to a gene: 5. The CDR3 DNA reads as TGTGCCAGCAGTTTGTTGCTAGCGGTCACCGGGGAGCTGTTTTTT. Residues: CASSLLLAVTGELFF.

This chain uses TRBV18 with TRBJ1-1; D gene uncertain. This CDR3 is built from 15 residues. Germline V gene data show CDR1 as KGHSH and CDR2 as LQKENI. Trimming removed 0 bases at V and 8 bases at J, with 16 bases between. The CDR3 spells CASSPPVHGPWEAFF. Written as DNA, the CDR3 is TGTGCCAGCTCACCACCGGTTCATGGGCCTTGGGAAGCTTTCTTT. The full variable domain, its missing parts supplied by reference TRBV18 and TRBJ1-1, is NAGVMQNPRHLVRRRGQEARLRCSPMKGHSHVYWYRQLPEEGLKFMVYLQKENIIDESGMPKERFSAEFPKEGPSILRIQQVVRGDSAAYFCASSPPVHGPWEAFFGQGTRLTVV.

V and J are TRBV7-9 and TRBJ2-1; TRBD1 agrees at 7 bases. The trim removed 0 bases at V and 0 bases at J, leaving 5 bases unmatched. The V gene's germline CDR1 is SEHNR and CDR2 FQNEAQ (reference sequence). The CDR3 runs 17 residues. The CDR3 loop is CASSLARGLGSYNEQFF. The CDR3 region has the DNA TGTGCCAGCAGCTTAGCAAGGGGGCTAGGCTCCTACAATGAGCAGTTCTTC.

CDR3 residues: CASSIRGAAEAFF. The CDR3 region has the DNA TGTGCCAGCAGCATCAGGGGGGCGGCTGAAGCTTTCTTT. The chain joins TRBV11-3 to TRBJ1-1; TRBD1 aligns across 7 bases. The CDR3 loop spans 13 amino acids. Looked up from germline, CDR1 is SGHNT and CDR2 is YENEEA. V was clipped by 5 bases and J by 6 bases; unmatched bases: 6.

The rearrangement joins TRBV7-9 to TRBJ1-2; no reliable D call. This CDR3 has 16 residues. Germline V gene sequence: CDR1 SEHNR, CDR2 FQNEAQ (reference sequence). Deletions cut 5 bases from V and 6 bases from J, with 22 bases between. The CDR3 nucleotides are TGTGCCAGCAGCCTAAAGGTCGGGAGCAACCTCGATGGCTACACCTTC. It translates to CASSLKVGSNLDGYTF.

The chain combines TRBV6-4 with TRBJ2-3; TRBD2 aligns across 10 bases. This CDR3 spans 16 amino acids. J was trimmed by 4 bases and V by 2 bases; bases with no gene match: 6. Germline V gene data show CDR1 as MRHNA and CDR2 as SNTAGT. Written as DNA, the CDR3 is TGTGCCAGCAGTGACGAAGCGGGAGGGCCCGCAGATACGCAGTATTTT. It specifies CASSDEAGGPADTQYF.